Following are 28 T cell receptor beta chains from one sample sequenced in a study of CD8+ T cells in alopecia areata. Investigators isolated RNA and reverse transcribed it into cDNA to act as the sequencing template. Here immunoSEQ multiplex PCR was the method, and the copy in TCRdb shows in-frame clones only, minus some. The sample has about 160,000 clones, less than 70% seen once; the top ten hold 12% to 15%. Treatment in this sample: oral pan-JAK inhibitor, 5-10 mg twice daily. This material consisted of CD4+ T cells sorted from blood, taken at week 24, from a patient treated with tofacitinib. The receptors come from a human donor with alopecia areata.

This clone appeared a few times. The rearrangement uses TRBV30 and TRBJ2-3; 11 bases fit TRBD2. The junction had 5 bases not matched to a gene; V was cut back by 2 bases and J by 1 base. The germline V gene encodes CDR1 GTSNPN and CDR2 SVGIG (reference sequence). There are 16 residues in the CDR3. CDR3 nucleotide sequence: TGTGCCTGGAGTCCCCATAGCGGGGGGGGCACAGATACGCAGTATTTT. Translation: CAWSPHSGGGTDTQYF.

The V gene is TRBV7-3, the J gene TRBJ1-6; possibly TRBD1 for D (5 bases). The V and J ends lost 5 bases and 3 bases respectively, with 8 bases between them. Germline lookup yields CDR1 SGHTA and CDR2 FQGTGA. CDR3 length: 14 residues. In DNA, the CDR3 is TGTGCCAGCAGCAACGGGGGCTATAATTCACCCCTCCACTTT. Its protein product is CASSNGGYNSPLHF.

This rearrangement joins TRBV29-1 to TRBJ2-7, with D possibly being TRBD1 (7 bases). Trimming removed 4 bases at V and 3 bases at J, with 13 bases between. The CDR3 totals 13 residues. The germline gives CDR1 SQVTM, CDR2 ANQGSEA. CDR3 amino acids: CSVVSQGGYEQYF. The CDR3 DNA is TGCAGCGTTGTCTCTCAGGGGGGCTACGAGCAGTACTTC.

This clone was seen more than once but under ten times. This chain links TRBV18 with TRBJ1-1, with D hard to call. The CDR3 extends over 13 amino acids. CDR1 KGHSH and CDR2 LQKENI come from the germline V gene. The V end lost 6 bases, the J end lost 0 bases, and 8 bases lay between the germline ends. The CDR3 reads CASSVGMNTEAFF. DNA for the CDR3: TGTGCCAGCTCGGTCGGAATGAACACTGAAGCTTTCTTT.

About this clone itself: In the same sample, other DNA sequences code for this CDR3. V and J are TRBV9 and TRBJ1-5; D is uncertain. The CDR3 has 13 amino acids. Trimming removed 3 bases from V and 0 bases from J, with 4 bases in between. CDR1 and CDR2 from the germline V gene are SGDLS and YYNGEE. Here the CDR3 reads CASSGDSNQPQHF. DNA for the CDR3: TGTGCCAGCAGCGGGGATAGCAATCAGCCCCAGCATTTT.

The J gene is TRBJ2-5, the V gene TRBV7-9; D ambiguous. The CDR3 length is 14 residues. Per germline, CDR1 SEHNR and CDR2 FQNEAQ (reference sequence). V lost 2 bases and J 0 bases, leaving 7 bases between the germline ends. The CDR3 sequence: CASSLTSYQETQYF. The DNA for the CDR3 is TGTGCCAGCAGCTTAACTTCGTACCAAGAGACCCAGTACTTC.

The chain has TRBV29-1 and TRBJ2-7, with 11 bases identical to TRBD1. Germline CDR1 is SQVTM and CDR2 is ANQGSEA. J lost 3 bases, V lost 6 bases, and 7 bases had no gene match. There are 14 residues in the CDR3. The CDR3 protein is CSVVPGTGGYEQYF. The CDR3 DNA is TGCAGCGTCGTCCCCGGGACAGGGGGCTACGAGCAGTACTTC.

The CDR3 region is CAWSEDTNTEAFF. In DNA, the CDR3 is TGTGCCTGGAGTGAGGACACCAACACTGAAGCTTTCTTT. This chain uses TRBV30 with TRBJ1-1; the D gene is possibly TRBD1 (5 bases). V gave up 1 base and J gave up 2 bases, with 8 bases separating them. The CDR3 has 13 amino acids. Germline V lookup: CDR1 GTSNPN, CDR2 SVGIG (reference sequence).

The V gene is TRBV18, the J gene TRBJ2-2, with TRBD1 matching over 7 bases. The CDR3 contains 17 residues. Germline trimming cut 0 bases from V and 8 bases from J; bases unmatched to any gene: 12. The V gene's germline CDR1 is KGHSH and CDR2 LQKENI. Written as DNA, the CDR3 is TGTGCCAGCTCACCACCACAGGGGACCTACGGTTGGGGGGAGCTGTTTTTT. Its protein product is CASSPPQGTYGWGELFF.

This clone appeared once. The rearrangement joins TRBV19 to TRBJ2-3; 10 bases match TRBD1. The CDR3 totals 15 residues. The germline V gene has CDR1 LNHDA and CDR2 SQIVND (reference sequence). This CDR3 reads CGQRPGQGRTDTQYF. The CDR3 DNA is TGTGGGCAGCGACCGGGACAGGGGAGGACAGATACGCAGTATTTT.

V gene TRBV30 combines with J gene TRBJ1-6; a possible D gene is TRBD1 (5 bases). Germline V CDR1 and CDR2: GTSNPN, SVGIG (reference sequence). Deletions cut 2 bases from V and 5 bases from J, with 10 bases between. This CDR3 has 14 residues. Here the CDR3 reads CAWSPGFDNSPLHF. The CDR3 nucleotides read TGTGCCTGGAGTCCAGGGTTTGATAATTCACCCCTCCACTTT.

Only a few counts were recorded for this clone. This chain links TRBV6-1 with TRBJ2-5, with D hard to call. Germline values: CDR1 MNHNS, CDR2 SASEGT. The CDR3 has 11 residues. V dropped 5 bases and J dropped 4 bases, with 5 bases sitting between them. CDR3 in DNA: TGTGCCAGCAGTTACGGAGAGACCCAGTACTTC. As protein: CASSYGETQYF.

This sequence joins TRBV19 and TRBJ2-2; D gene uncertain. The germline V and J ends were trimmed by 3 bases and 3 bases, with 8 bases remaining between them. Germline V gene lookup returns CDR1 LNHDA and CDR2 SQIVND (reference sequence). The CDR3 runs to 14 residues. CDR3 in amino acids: CASSIVGYTGELFF. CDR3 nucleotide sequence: TGTGCCAGTAGTATCGTAGGGTACACCGGGGAGCTGTTTTTT.

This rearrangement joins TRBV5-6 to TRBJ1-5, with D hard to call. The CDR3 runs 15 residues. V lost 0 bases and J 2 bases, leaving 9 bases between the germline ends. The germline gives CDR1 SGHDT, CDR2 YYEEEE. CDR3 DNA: TGTGCCAGCAGCTTGGTATCCTCGGGCAATCAGCCCCAGCATTTT. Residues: CASSLVSSGNQPQHF.

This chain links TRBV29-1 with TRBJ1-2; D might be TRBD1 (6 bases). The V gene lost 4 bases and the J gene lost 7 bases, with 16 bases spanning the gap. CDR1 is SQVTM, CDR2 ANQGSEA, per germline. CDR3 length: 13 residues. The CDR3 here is CSVVGRGEFGYTF. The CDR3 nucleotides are TGCAGCGTTGTAGGCAGGGGAGAATTTGGCTACACCTTC.

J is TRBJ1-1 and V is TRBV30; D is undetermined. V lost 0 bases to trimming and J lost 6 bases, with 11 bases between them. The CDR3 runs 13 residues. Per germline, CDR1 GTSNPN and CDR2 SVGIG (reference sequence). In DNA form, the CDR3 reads TGTGCCTGGAGTGTTTTGGGTGTTGCTGAAGCTTTCTTT. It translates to CAWSVLGVAEAFF.

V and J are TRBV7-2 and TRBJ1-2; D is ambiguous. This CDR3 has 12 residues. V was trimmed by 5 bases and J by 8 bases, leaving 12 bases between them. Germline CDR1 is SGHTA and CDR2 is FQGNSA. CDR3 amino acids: CASSPDGGGYTF. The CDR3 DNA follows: TGTGCCAGCAGCCCGGACGGCGGGGGCTACACCTTC.

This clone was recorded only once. CDR3 in DNA: TGCAGCGTTGGGGCTGTAGCATGGGGAGGCGAAGCTTTCTTT. Its translation is CSVGAVAWGGEAFF. V gene TRBV29-1 combines with J gene TRBJ1-1, with D unclear. V was trimmed by 4 bases and J by 8 bases, leaving 20 bases between them. The CDR3 is 14 residues long. Germline CDR1 SQVTM, CDR2 ANQGSEA.

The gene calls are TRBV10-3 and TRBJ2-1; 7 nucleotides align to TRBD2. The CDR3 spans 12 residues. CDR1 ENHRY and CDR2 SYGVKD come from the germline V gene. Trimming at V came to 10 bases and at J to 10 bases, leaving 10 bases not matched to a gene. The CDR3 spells CATRGEGLEQFF. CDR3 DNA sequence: TGTGCCACCCGAGGGGAGGGACTCGAGCAGTTCTTC.

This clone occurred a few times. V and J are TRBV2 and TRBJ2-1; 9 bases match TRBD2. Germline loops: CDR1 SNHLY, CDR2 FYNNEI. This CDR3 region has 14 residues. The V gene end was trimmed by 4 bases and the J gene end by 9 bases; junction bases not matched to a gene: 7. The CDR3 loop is CASSGLAGSGEQFF. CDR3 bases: TGTGCCAGCAGTGGGCTAGCGGGGTCAGGTGAGCAGTTCTTC.

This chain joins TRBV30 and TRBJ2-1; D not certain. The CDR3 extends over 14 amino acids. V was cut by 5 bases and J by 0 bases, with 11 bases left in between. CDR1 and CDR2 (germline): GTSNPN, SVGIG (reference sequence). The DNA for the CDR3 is TGTGCCTGGGCGACACCGAGCTCCTACAATGAGCAGTTCTTC. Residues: CAWATPSSYNEQFF. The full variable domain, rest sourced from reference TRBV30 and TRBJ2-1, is SQTIHQWPATLVQPVGSPLSLECTVEGTSNPNLYWYRQAAGRGLQLLFYSVGIGQISSEVPQNLSASRPQDRQFILSSKKLLLSDSGFYLCAWATPSSYNEQFFGPGTRLTVL.

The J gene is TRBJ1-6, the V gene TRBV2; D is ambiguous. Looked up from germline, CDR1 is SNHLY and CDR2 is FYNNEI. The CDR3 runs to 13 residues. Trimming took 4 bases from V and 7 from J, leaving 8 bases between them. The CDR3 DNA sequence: TGTGCCAGCAGTGGGGATACCAATTCACCCCTCCACTTT. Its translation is CASSGDTNSPLHF.

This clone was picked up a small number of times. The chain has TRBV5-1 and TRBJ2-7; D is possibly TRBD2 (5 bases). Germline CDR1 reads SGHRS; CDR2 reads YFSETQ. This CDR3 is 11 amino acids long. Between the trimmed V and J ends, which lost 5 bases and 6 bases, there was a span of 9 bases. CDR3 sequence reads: CASRVAGEQYF. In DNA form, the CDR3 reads TGCGCCAGCAGAGTTGCGGGCGAGCAGTACTTC.

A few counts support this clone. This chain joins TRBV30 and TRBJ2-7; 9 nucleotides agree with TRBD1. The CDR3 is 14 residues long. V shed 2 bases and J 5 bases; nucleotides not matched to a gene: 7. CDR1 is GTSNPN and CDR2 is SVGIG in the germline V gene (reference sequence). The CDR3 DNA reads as TGTGCCTGGAGTAACCGGGACAGGGAAAACGAGCAGTACTTC. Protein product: CAWSNRDRENEQYF.

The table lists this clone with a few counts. CDR3 sequence reads: CASSLARGSYEQYF. The CDR3 region has the DNA TGTGCCAGCAGCTTAGCCCGGGGTTCCTACGAGCAGTACTTC. The chain couples TRBV7-9 to TRBJ2-7; weak D call: TRBD2 (5 bases). The CDR3 extends over 14 amino acids. Germline lookup yields CDR1 SEHNR and CDR2 FQNEAQ (reference sequence). V was clipped by 0 bases and J by 1 base, with 7 bases between them.

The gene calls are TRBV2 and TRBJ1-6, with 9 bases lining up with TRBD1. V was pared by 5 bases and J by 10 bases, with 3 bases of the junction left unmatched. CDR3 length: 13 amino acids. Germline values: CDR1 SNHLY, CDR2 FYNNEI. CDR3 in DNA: TGTGCCAGCAGTAGGGACAGGGTCTCACCCCTCCACTTT. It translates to CASSRDRVSPLHF.

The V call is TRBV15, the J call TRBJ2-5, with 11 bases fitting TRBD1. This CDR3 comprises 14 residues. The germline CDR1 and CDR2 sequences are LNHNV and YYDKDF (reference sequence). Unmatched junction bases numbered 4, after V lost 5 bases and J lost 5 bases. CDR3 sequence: CATSARTGGETQYF. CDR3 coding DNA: TGTGCCACCAGCGCCCGGACAGGGGGCGAGACCCAGTACTTC.

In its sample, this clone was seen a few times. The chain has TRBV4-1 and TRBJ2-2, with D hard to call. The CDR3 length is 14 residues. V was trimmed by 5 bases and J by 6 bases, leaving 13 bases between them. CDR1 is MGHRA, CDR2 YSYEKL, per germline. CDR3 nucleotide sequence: TGCGCCAGCAGCACGAATAGGGCGGCCGGGGAGCTGTTTTTT. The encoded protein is CASSTNRAAGELFF.